What follows are 2 T cell receptor beta chains derived from one specimen sequenced in a study of Graves' ophthalmopathy and Graves' hyperthyroidism. The TCR beta CDR3 regions underwent amplification from RNA transcripts. HTBI primers primed a first-round RT-PCR, and a second-round multiplex PCR followed. TCRdb reprocessed the multiplex PCR reads via MiXCR and lists one record per CDR3 protein. The sample has 600,000 to 650,000 distinct CDR3 sequences, 20% to 25% seen once; the top ten hold around 6.5%. Sequenced material: peripheral blood. These receptors were obtained from a woman aged 18 to 35 with stable Graves' hyperthyroidism. Some clones in this sample may be carry-over from other donors' samples.

CDR3 protein: CSVGGAGLNSPLHF. CDR3 sequence (DNA): TGCAGCGTTGGGGGAGCAGGGCTTAATTCACCCCTCCACTTT. The chain uses TRBV29-1 and TRBJ1-6; maybe TRBD1 (5 bases). CDR1 is SQVTM, CDR2 ANQGSEA, per germline. V was trimmed by 4 bases and J by 6 bases, leaving 13 bases between them. The CDR3 is 14 amino acids.

This clonotype has a count of ten or more. The rearrangement joins TRBV12-5 to TRBJ2-5, with 12 bases fitting TRBD2. Germline values: CDR1 LGHNT, CDR2 FRNRAP. Trimming at V came to 5 bases and at J to 1 base, leaving 8 bases not matched to a gene. CDR3 length: 17 amino acids. The CDR3 here is CASGAQTSGSGQETQYF. The CDR3 coding sequence is TGTGCTAGTGGTGCACAGACTAGCGGGAGTGGCCAAGAGACCCAGTACTTC.